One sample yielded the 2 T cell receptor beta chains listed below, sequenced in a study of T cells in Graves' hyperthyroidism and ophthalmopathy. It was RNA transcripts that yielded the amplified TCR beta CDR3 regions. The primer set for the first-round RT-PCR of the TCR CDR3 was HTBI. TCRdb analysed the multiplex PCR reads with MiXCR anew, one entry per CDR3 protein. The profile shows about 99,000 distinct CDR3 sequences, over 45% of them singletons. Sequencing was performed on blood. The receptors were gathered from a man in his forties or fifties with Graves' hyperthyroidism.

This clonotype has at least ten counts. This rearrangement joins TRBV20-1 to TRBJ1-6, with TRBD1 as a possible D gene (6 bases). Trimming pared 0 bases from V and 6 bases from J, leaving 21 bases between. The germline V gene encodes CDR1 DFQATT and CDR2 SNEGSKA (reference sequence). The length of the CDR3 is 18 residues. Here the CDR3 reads CSARDQLWDGGFNSPLHF. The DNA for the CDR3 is TGCAGTGCTAGAGATCAATTGTGGGACGGGGGCTTTAATTCACCCCTCCACTTT.

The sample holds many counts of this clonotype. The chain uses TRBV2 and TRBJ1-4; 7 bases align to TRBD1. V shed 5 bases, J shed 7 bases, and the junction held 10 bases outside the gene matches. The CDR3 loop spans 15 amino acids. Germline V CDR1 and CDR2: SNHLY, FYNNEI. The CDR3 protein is CASSPRQGGGEKLFF. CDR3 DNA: TGTGCCAGCAGTCCCCGACAGGGAGGGGGTGAAAAACTGTTTTTT.